This TCR beta chain was recorded in a study of blood T cell repertoires in COVID-19 (dated by TCRdb to 2018 to 2021). The study in broad terms: Samples covering the acute and convalescent phases of COVID-19 were provided by collaborators in the United States, Italy and Spain. Sample metadata almost always included a de-identified subject ID, COVID-19 status, age in years and sex. The dataset comprised deeply sampled blood TCRbeta repertoires from subjects exposed to, actively infected with, or recovered from COVID-19. The material from the prospective study consisted of cDNA or gDNA derived from T cells, B-cell-depleted T cells, or PBMCs. Samples were obtained from the ongoing ImmuneRACE study (first 160 participants) and from about 1,300 subjects provided by 6 global collaborators. Where HLA class I and class II types were available, the types were taken from metadata supplied by the sample provider, not from assay-based typing. A freely available public database, intended as a resource for researchers studying the immune response to SARS-CoV-2, is where the repertoires were released.

Remarks on this clone: The antigen it recognizes is unknown. Qualities for individual bases were not recorded, and no much larger clone is one base off.

The investigation overall reported the following: Clinical and demographic metadata were provided uncurated, with the amount varying by source and participant.

In the prospective study, participants were about 18 to 95 years old, resided in about two dozen geographic areas of the United States, and were enrolled through a virtual design. To assign participants to cohorts, the prospective study relied on clinical history that participants themselves reported in a screening survey and a study questionnaire. In the prospective study, whole blood, serum and a nasopharyngeal or oropharyngeal swab were collected from each participant by mobile phlebotomists. Additional blood draws and questionnaires over an approximately two-month period could optionally be provided by prospective study participants. Prospective study blood samples were shipped either frozen or at room temperature before DNA extraction. Trimmed from V: 3 bases; trimmed from J: 5 bases; junction bases lacking a gene match: 4. From its cysteine to its phenylalanine, the CDR3 spans 15 amino acids. Only CDR3 DNA is held: 45 bases, read in frame from base 1. Sequences SGHRS (CDR1) and YFSETQ (CDR2) are obtained from the germline V gene.

TCRbeta CDR3 regions were amplified from genomic DNA by means of the immunoSEQ Assay, a bias-controlled multiplex PCR. Per the original workflow: Nucleated cell counts per sample were estimated from amplification of reference gene primers within the assay. To quantify the absolute abundance of each unique TCRbeta CDR3 rearrangement, sequence reads were collapsed and filtered. For each sample, productive Simpson clonality was calculated as the square root of Simpson's diversity index across productive rearrangements. TCRdb's version of the immuneACCESS table is confined to in-frame rearrangements and falls short of the full clone set. An unresolved V gene accounts for under half of the shortfall where checked; the remainder is of unknown origin. That table gives V, J and clone size, and the DNA gave D and trimming. The sample data list under 300,000 clones, and roughly 87% of these were observed just once. The top ten clonotypes cover under 6.5% of the sample.

The chain couples TRBV5-1 to TRBJ2-2, with 10 bases in between that match TRBD2. The sequence came from a woman aged 25 to 39 with acute COVID-19. The sequenced sample consisted of PBMCs or T cells enriched from blood (not recorded which). The DNA sequence is as follows: TGCGCCAGCAGCTCCTCTAGCGGGGGAACCGGGGAGCTGTTTTTT. This codes for CASSSSSGGTGELFF.